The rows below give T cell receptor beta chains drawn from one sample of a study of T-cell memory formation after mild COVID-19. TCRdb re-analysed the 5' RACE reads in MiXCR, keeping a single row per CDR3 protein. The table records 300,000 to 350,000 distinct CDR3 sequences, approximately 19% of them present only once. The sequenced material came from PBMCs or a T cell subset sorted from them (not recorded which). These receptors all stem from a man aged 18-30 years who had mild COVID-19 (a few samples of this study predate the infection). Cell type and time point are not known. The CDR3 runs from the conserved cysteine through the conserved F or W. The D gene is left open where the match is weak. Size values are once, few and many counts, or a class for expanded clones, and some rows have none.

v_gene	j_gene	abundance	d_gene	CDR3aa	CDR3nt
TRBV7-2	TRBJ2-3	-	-	CASSSSVDTQYF	TGTGCCAGCAGCTCCAGCGTAGATACGCAGTATTTT
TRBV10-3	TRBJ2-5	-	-	CAISKDYEETQYF	TGTGCCATCAGTAAGGACTATGAAGAGACCCAGTACTTC
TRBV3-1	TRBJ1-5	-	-	CASSQDDSNQPQHF	TGTGCCAGCAGCCAAGACGATAGCAATCAGCCCCAGCATTTT
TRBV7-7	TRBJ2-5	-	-	CASSPLGGLVGETQYF	TGTGCCAGCAGCCCCCTAGGGGGATTAGTTGGAGAGACCCAGTACTTC
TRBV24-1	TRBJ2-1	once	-	CATSDSTLSQFF	TGTGCCACCAGTGATTCCACCCTGAGTCAGTTCTTC
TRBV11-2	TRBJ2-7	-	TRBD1	CASRGTGSEQYF	TGTGCCAGCAGAGGGACAGGGTCCGAGCAGTACTTC
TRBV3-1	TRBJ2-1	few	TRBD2	CASSQVLLTSGTYNEQFF	TGTGCCAGCAGCCAAGTATTACTGACTAGCGGGACCTACAATGAGCAGTTCTTC
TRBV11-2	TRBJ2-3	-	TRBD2	CASSSPQGGGSHTDTQYF	TGTGCCAGCAGCTCCCCACAGGGCGGGGGGTCCCACACAGATACGCAGTATTTT
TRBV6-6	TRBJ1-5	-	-	CASSSFYSNQPQHF	TGTGCCAGCAGTTCCTTCTATAGCAATCAGCCCCAGCATTTT
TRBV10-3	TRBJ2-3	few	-	CAIRGTLGVAGTDTQYF	TGTGCCATCAGAGGAACCTTGGGGGTAGCGGGCACAGATACGCAGTATTTT
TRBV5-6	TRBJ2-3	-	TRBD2	CASGTSGGASTDTQYF	TGTGCCAGCGGGACTAGCGGGGGTGCTAGCACAGATACGCAGTATTTT
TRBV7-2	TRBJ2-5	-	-	CASSEQGLETQYF	TGTGCCAGCAGCGAGCAGGGGCTAGAGACCCAGTACTTC
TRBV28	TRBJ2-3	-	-	CAGGGFSDTQYF	TGTGCCGGCGGGGGCTTCTCAGATACGCAGTATTTT
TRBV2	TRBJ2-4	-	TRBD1	CASSETGGTAKNIQYF	TGTGCCAGCAGTGAAACAGGGGGCACGGCCAAAAACATTCAGTACTTC
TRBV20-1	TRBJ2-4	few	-	CSVPNNRDKNIQYF	TGCAGTGTTCCGAACAACCGGGACAAAAACATTCAGTACTTC
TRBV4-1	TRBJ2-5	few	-	CASSRLVRETQYF	TGCGCCAGCAGCCGGCTAGTTAGGGAGACCCAGTACTTC
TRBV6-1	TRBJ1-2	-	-	CASSEWGGPLAYGYTF	TGTGCCAGCAGTGAATGGGGGGGGCCCCTCGCCTATGGCTACACCTTC
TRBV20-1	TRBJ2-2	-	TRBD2	CRAELAGLTGELFF	TGCAGGGCGGAACTAGCGGGGTTAACCGGGGAGCTGTTTTTT
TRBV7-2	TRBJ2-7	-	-	CASSPRGGGEQYF	TGTGCCAGCAGCCCCCGGGGAGGGGGCGAGCAGTACTTC
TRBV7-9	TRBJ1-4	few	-	CASSLVGNTNEKLFF	TGTGCCAGCAGCTTAGTTGGGAACACTAATGAAAAACTGTTTTTT
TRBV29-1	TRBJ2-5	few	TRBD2	CSVIGTSGETQYF	TGCAGCGTCATCGGGACTAGCGGAGAGACCCAGTACTTC
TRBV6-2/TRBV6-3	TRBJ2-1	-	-	CASTPIRGYNEQFF	TGTGCCAGCACCCCGATCCGGGGGTACAATGAGCAGTTCTTC
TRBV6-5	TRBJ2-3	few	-	CASNLLGPSREDTQYF	TGTGCCAGCAATCTTCTGGGGCCAAGCCGTGAAGATACGCAGTATTTT
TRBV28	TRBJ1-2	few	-	CASSTQVNYGYTF	TGTGCCAGCAGTACGCAGGTTAACTATGGCTACACCTTC
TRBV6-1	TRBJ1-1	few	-	CASSRQTPTEAFF	TGTGCCAGCAGTAGGCAGACACCCACTGAAGCTTTCTTT
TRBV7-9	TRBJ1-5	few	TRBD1	CASSLEHGTGSYSNQPQHF	TGTGCCAGCAGCTTAGAGCACGGGACAGGAAGTTATAGCAATCAGCCCCAGCATTTT
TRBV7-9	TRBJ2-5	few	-	CASSSPRGAIETQYF	TGTGCCAGCAGCTCCCCTCGCGGGGCGATCGAGACCCAGTACTTC
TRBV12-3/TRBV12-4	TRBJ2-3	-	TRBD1	CASSQQGWDTDTQYF	TGTGCCAGCAGTCAACAGGGGTGGGACACAGATACGCAGTATTTT
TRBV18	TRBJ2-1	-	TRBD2	CASSPPAAGGGNEQFF	TGTGCCAGCTCACCACCGGCGGCCGGGGGGGGAAATGAGCAGTTCTTC
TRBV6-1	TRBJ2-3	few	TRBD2	CASIRAGGRASTDTQYF	TGTGCCAGCATCCGGGCCGGCGGGAGAGCTAGCACAGATACGCAGTATTTT
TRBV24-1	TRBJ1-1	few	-	CATSDSTGENTEAFF	TGTGCCACCAGTGATTCGACAGGAGAGAACACTGAAGCTTTCTTT
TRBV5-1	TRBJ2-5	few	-	CASSLVGTQETQYF	TGCGCCAGCAGCTTGGTGGGGACCCAAGAGACCCAGTACTTC
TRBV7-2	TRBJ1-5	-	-	CASSTGQTNQPQHF	TGTGCCAGCAGCACCGGACAGACCAATCAGCCCCAGCATTTT
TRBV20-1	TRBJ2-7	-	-	CSAPGERPPLEQYF	TGCAGTGCTCCTGGGGAGCGGCCTCCTTTGGAGCAGTACTTC
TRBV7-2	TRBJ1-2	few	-	CASSARAANYGYTF	TGTGCCAGCAGCGCGCGGGCAGCTAACTATGGCTACACCTTC
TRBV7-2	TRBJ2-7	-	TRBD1	CASRLDRSLSYEQYF	TGTGCCAGCAGATTGGACAGGAGCCTTTCCTACGAGCAGTACTTC
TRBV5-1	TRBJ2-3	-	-	CASSLAQPGVDTQYF	TGCGCCAGCAGCTTGGCGCAGCCGGGGGTAGATACGCAGTATTTT
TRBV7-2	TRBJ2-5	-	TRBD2	CASSLAYVAGGTQETQYF	TGTGCCAGCAGCTTAGCGTACGTAGCGGGGGGCACACAAGAGACCCAGTACTTC
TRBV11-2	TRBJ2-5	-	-	CASTSSNRAETQYF	TGTGCCAGCACCTCCTCAAATCGAGCGGAGACCCAGTACTTC
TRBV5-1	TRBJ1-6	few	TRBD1	CASSLETGANSPLHF	TGCGCCAGCAGCTTGGAGACAGGGGCCAATTCACCCCTCCACTTT
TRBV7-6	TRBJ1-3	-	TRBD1	CASSLGGTGDSGNTIYF	TGTGCCAGCAGCTTAGGAGGGACAGGGGACTCTGGAAACACCATATATTTT
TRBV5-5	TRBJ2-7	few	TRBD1	CASSLNRGVGYEQYF	TGTGCCAGCAGCTTGAACAGGGGAGTTGGGTACGAGCAGTACTTC
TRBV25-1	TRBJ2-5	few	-	CASSDRTGIETQYF	TGTGCCAGCAGTGACCGTACAGGGATAGAGACCCAGTACTTC
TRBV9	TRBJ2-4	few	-	CASRGGINIQYF	TGTGCCTCCCGAGGGGGGATAAACATTCAGTACTTC
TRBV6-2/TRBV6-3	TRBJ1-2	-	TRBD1	CASSRDRGVGFYGYTF	TGTGCCAGCAGCCGGGACAGGGGCGTCGGCTTCTATGGCTACACCTTC
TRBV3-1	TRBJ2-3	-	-	CASSQDFVAQYF	TGTGCCAGCAGCCAAGATTTTGTAGCGCAGTATTTT
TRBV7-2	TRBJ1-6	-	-	CASSRGQGLYSPLHF	TGTGCCAGCTCCAGGGGTCAGGGCCTGTATTCACCCCTCCACTTT
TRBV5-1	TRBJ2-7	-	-	CASSFRDYEQYF	TGCGCCAGCAGCTTCCGGGATTACGAGCAGTACTTC
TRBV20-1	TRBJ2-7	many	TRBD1	CSADRTGNEQYF	TGCAGTGCGGATCGGACAGGGAACGAGCAGTACTTC
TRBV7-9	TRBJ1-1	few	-	CASSHSGRDGMNTEAFF	TGTGCCAGCAGCCATTCGGGCAGGGATGGTATGAACACTGAAGCTTTCTTT
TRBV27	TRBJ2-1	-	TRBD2	CASRRPGLAGVNEQFF	TGTGCCAGCAGACGCCCGGGACTAGCGGGGGTCAATGAGCAGTTCTTC
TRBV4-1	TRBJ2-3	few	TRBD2	CASSQATSGGLTDTQYF	TGCGCCAGCAGCCAAGCGACTAGCGGGGGGCTTACAGATACGCAGTATTTT
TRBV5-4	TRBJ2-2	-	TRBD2	CASSPAGTSGSGELFF	TGTGCCAGCAGTCCAGCAGGGACTAGCGGTTCCGGGGAGCTGTTTTTT
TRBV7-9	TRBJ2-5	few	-	CASSPRTRNQETQYF	TGTGCCAGCAGTCCTCGAACGAGGAACCAAGAGACCCAGTACTTC
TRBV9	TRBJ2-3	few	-	CASSVAGLDTQYF	TGTGCCAGCAGCGTAGCAGGGCTAGATACGCAGTATTTT
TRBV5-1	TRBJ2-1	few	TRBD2	CASSRGLAASYNEQFF	TGCGCCAGCAGTCGAGGACTAGCGGCCTCCTACAATGAGCAGTTCTTC
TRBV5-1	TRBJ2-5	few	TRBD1	CASSSPGQPTQYF	TGCGCCAGCAGCTCACCGGGACAGCCAACCCAGTACTTC
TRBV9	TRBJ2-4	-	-	CASSHVGGAKNIQYF	TGTGCCAGCAGCCACGTCGGAGGCGCCAAAAACATTCAGTACTTC
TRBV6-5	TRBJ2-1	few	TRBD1	CASSTGQGGNNEQFF	TGTGCCAGCAGTACGGGACAGGGAGGGAACAATGAGCAGTTCTTC